Listed below are T cell receptor beta chains from one sample, sequenced in a study of shared clonotypes between healthy human individuals. Here immunoSEQ multiplex PCR was the method, and the copy in TCRdb shows in-frame clones only, minus some. This sample has about 1 million clones, with around 78% found just once. Sample: memory CD4+ T cells from PBMCs. The receptor set was obtained from a man younger than 35 in good health. Some clones in this sample may be carry-over from other donors' samples. CDR3s include the opening cysteine and the closing phenylalanine or tryptophan. A D gene is named only where the DNA matches it firmly. Size is stated for part of the rows, as once, few or many counts, or as a class when the clone is expanded.

-	once	TRBV12-1	TRBJ2-4	TGTGCCAGCAGCTTGCGATCTGCTAGCGTGGAGGGACAGTACTTC	CASSLRSASVEGQYF
-	once	TRBV6-5	TRBJ2-1	TGTGCCAGCAGTTACTCGGGGCCCAATGAGCAGTTCTTC	CASSYSGPNEQFF
-	-	TRBV5-1	TRBJ2-5	TGCGCCAGCAGCGCCCGGTCTGACCAGTACTTC	CASSARSDQYF
TRBD1	-	TRBV7-2	TRBJ2-1	TGTGCCAGCAGCCCCCAGGGGGCATCCTACAATGAGCAGTTCTTC	CASSPQGASYNEQFF
-	-	TRBV19	TRBJ1-3	TGTGCCAGTAGTACAGGGGCCCTCGGCGAAAACACCATATATTTT	CASSTGALGENTIYF
-	-	TRBV27	TRBJ2-7	TGTGCCAGCAGCCCAATAGGCCGGCCCCTCTCCTACGAGCAGTACTTC	CASSPIGRPLSYEQYF
-	-	TRBV11-2	TRBJ2-3	TGTGCCAGCAGCTTAGGCAGCGCAGATACGCAGTATTTT	CASSLGSADTQYF
TRBD1	once	TRBV7-2	TRBJ2-7	TGTGCCAGCACCTTTGACAGGGGGCTCTCCTACGAGCAGTACTTC	CASTFDRGLSYEQYF
TRBD2	-	TRBV11-2	TRBJ2-3	TGTGCCAGCAGCCCGGCGCGCGGGAGGTTTACAGATACGCAGTATTTT	CASSPARGRFTDTQYF
TRBD1	-	TRBV27	TRBJ1-4	TGTGCCAGCAGTTCCCCAAAGGGGGCGGCTAATGAAAAACTGTTTTTT	CASSSPKGAANEKLFF
-	-	TRBV5-1	TRBJ2-7	TGCGCCAGCAGCCCGTGGGGGGTTTCCTACGAGCAGTACTTC	CASSPWGVSYEQYF
-	-	TRBV18	TRBJ1-5	TGTGCCAGCTCACCGCGACAGACTGATAGCAATCAGCCCCAGCATTTT	CASSPRQTDSNQPQHF
-	-	TRBV5-1	TRBJ2-1	TGCGCCAGCAGCGGGGGGAGTATAGACAATGAGCAGTTCTTC	CASSGGSIDNEQFF
-	once	TRBV15	TRBJ1-1	TGTGCCACCGCAATCGGGCAGAGCACTGAAGCTTTCTTT	CATAIGQSTEAFF